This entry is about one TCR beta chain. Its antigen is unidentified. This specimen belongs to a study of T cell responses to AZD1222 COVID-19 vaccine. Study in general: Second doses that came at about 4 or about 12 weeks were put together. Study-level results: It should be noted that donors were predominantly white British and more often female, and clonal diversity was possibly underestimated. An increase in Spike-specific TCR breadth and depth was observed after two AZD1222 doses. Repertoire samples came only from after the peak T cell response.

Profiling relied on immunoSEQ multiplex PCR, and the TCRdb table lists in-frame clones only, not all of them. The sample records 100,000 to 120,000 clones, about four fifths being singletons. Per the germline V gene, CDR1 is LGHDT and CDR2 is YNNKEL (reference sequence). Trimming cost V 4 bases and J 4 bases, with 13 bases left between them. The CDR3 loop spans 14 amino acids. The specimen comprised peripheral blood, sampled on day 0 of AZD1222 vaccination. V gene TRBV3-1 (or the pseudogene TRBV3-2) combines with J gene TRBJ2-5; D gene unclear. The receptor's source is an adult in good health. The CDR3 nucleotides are TGTGCCAGCAGCCCATCCCGGGCCACAGAGACCCAGTACTTC. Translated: CASSPSRATETQYF.